These T cell receptor beta chains were read from a single sample in a study of CD8+CD57+ T cells in acquired aplastic anemia. TCRdb reanalysed the reads using MiXCR and keeps one entry per CDR3 protein. The repertoire holds 95,000 to 120,000 distinct CDR3 sequences, 40% to 60% seen once, with 25% to 35% in the top ten. Sequenced: sorted CD4+, CD8+, or CD8+CD57+ T cells (not recorded which) from PBMCs. The source of these receptors is a human donor in good health, serving as a control. CDR3s include the opening cysteine and the closing phenylalanine or tryptophan. Each record gives: J gene, D gene, V gene, clone size, CDR3 protein, CDR3 DNA. A D gene is named only where the DNA matches it firmly. Clone size appears in some rows only: once, few, many, or a class for an expanded clone.

J gene: TRBJ1-6
D gene: NA
V gene: TRBV9
clone size: NA
CDR3 protein: CASSAGIQGTNSPLHF
CDR3 DNA: TGTGCCAGCAGCGCGGGAATACAGGGTACAAATTCACCCCTCCACTTT

J gene: TRBJ2-2
D gene: TRBD1
V gene: TRBV11-2
clone size: once
CDR3 protein: CASSLSNRQGNTGELFF
CDR3 DNA: TGTGCCAGCAGCCTGTCAAATAGACAGGGGAACACCGGGGAGCTGTTTTTT

J gene: TRBJ2-3
D gene: NA
V gene: TRBV4-3
clone size: many
CDR3 protein: CASSQEVGAGLTDTQYF
CDR3 DNA: TGCGCCAGCAGCCAAGAAGTCGGGGCGGGGTTGACAGATACGCAGTATTTT

J gene: TRBJ2-7
D gene: NA
V gene: TRBV2
clone size: NA
CDR3 protein: CASSGGNSYEQYF
CDR3 DNA: TGTGCCAGCAGCGGTGGCAACTCCTACGAGCAGTACTTC

J gene: TRBJ1-2
D gene: NA
V gene: TRBV5-5
clone size: many
CDR3 protein: CASSYDTNYGYTF
CDR3 DNA: TGTGCCAGCAGCTACGACACCAACTATGGCTACACCTTC

J gene: TRBJ2-7
D gene: NA
V gene: TRBV5-4
clone size: once
CDR3 protein: CASSDSESSYEQYF
CDR3 DNA: TGTGCCAGCAGTGATAGTGAGAGCTCCTACGAGCAGTACTTC

J gene: TRBJ1-5
D gene: NA
V gene: TRBV6-2/TRBV6-3
clone size: NA
CDR3 protein: CASSTANSNQPQHF
CDR3 DNA: TGTGCCAGCAGCACAGCTAATAGCAATCAGCCCCAGCATTTT

J gene: TRBJ2-3
D gene: TRBD2
V gene: TRBV9
clone size: NA
CDR3 protein: CASSGLAGPPDTQYF
CDR3 DNA: TGTGCCAGCAGCGGACTAGCGGGACCCCCGGATACGCAGTATTTT

J gene: TRBJ1-1
D gene: NA
V gene: TRBV20-1
clone size: NA
CDR3 protein: CSAREAFF
CDR3 DNA: TGCAGTGCTAGGGAAGCTTTCTTT

J gene: TRBJ2-1
D gene: NA
V gene: TRBV7-3
clone size: NA
CDR3 protein: CASSRTVGPYNEQFF
CDR3 DNA: TGTGCCAGCAGTCGGACAGTCGGTCCCTACAATGAGCAGTTCTTC

J gene: TRBJ1-5
D gene: NA
V gene: TRBV29-1
clone size: NA
CDR3 protein: CSVEVDVNEQPQHF
CDR3 DNA: TGCAGCGTTGAAGTAGATGTCAATGAGCAGCCCCAGCATTTT

J gene: TRBJ1-1
D gene: NA
V gene: TRBV29-1
clone size: NA
CDR3 protein: CSHSWDGSGTEAFF
CDR3 DNA: TGCAGCCACTCTTGGGACGGCAGTGGGACTGAAGCTTTCTTT

J gene: TRBJ1-2
D gene: TRBD1
V gene: TRBV19
clone size: NA
CDR3 protein: CASSISPGTGGYTF
CDR3 DNA: TGTGCCAGTAGTATATCCCCCGGGACAGGGGGCTACACCTTC

J gene: TRBJ2-7
D gene: NA
V gene: TRBV9
clone size: NA
CDR3 protein: CASSLPLGDISYEQYF
CDR3 DNA: TGTGCCAGCAGCCTCCCCTTGGGGGACATATCCTACGAGCAGTACTTC

J gene: TRBJ2-7
D gene: TRBD2
V gene: TRBV7-9
clone size: NA
CDR3 protein: CASSESGRALNEQYF
CDR3 DNA: TGTGCCAGCAGCGAGAGCGGGAGGGCCTTAAACGAGCAGTACTTC

J gene: TRBJ1-2
D gene: NA
V gene: TRBV12-3/TRBV12-4
clone size: medium-sized
CDR3 protein: CASSLDRNYGYTF
CDR3 DNA: TGTGCCAGCAGTTTGGACAGAAACTATGGCTACACCTTC

J gene: TRBJ2-4
D gene: NA
V gene: TRBV7-8
clone size: many
CDR3 protein: CASSLLGGENIQYF
CDR3 DNA: TGTGCCAGCAGCTTGCTCGGTGGAGAAAACATTCAGTACTTC

J gene: TRBJ1-1
D gene: NA
V gene: TRBV19
clone size: many
CDR3 protein: CASRGRDLNTEAFF
CDR3 DNA: TGTGCCAGTAGGGGCAGGGACCTGAACACTGAAGCTTTCTTT

J gene: TRBJ1-1
D gene: NA
V gene: TRBV19
clone size: NA
CDR3 protein: CASSITGNTEAFF
CDR3 DNA: TGTGCCAGTAGTATCACAGGGAACACTGAAGCTTTCTTT

J gene: TRBJ2-3
D gene: NA
V gene: TRBV7-2
clone size: NA
CDR3 protein: CASSMKGADTQYF
CDR3 DNA: TGTGCCAGTAGTATGAAGGGGGCAGATACGCAGTATTTT

J gene: TRBJ1-2
D gene: NA
V gene: TRBV29-1
clone size: NA
CDR3 protein: CSVAPTGYGYTF
CDR3 DNA: TGCAGCGTTGCACCGACAGGCTATGGCTACACCTTC

J gene: TRBJ1-2
D gene: NA
V gene: TRBV10-3
clone size: NA
CDR3 protein: CAISDVSDGYTF
CDR3 DNA: TGTGCCATCAGTGACGTTAGCGATGGCTACACCTTC

J gene: TRBJ2-1
D gene: NA
V gene: TRBV10-2
clone size: NA
CDR3 protein: CASSESPSSRWNEQFF
CDR3 DNA: TGCGCCAGCAGTGAGTCCCCCTCCTCAAGGTGGAATGAGCAGTTCTTC

J gene: TRBJ1-2
D gene: NA
V gene: TRBV20-1
clone size: NA
CDR3 protein: CSATLGYGYTF
CDR3 DNA: TGCAGTGCTACGTTGGGCTATGGCTACACCTTC

J gene: TRBJ2-7
D gene: NA
V gene: TRBV15
clone size: NA
CDR3 protein: CAIGLGISREQYF
CDR3 DNA: TGTGCCATCGGACTCGGTATTTCACGCGAGCAGTACTTC

J gene: TRBJ1-5
D gene: NA
V gene: TRBV19
clone size: NA
CDR3 protein: CASSSEINQPQHF
CDR3 DNA: TGTGCCAGTAGTAGCGAAATCAATCAGCCCCAGCATTTT

J gene: TRBJ1-6
D gene: TRBD1
V gene: TRBV7-3
clone size: many
CDR3 protein: CASSLTSGGSLHF
CDR3 DNA: TGTGCCAGCAGCTTAACGTCAGGGGGTTCCCTCCACTTT

J gene: TRBJ2-5
D gene: TRBD2
V gene: TRBV20-1
clone size: NA
CDR3 protein: CSATSGGAEETQYF
CDR3 DNA: TGCAGTGCTACAAGCGGGGGGGCGGAAGAGACCCAGTACTTC

J gene: TRBJ2-7
D gene: TRBD2
V gene: TRBV27
clone size: many
CDR3 protein: CASSLASGGLSSYEQYF
CDR3 DNA: TGTGCCAGCAGTTTAGCTAGCGGGGGGCTGAGCTCCTACGAGCAGTACTTC

J gene: TRBJ2-5
D gene: TRBD1
V gene: TRBV11-2
clone size: NA
CDR3 protein: CASSLGFRARGQEETQYF
CDR3 DNA: TGTGCCAGCAGCTTAGGGTTTAGAGCGAGGGGGCAGGAAGAGACCCAGTACTTC

J gene: TRBJ2-7
D gene: NA
V gene: TRBV19
clone size: many
CDR3 protein: CASSTAGANYEQYF
CDR3 DNA: TGTGCCAGTAGTACGGCGGGGGCCAATTACGAGCAGTACTTC

J gene: TRBJ2-7
D gene: NA
V gene: TRBV25-1
clone size: NA
CDR3 protein: CACSASPLAGGTYEQYF
CDR3 DNA: NA

J gene: TRBJ2-7
D gene: TRBD2
V gene: TRBV20-1
clone size: NA
CDR3 protein: CSARHTSATSYEQYF
CDR3 DNA: TGCAGTGCTAGGCACACTAGCGCAACCTCCTACGAGCAGTACTTC

J gene: TRBJ1-1
D gene: TRBD1
V gene: TRBV4-1
clone size: once
CDR3 protein: CASSQDEGTGFEAFF
CDR3 DNA: TGCGCCAGCAGCCAAGATGAAGGGACAGGGTTTGAAGCTTTCTTT

J gene: TRBJ1-1
D gene: TRBD1
V gene: TRBV24-1
clone size: many
CDR3 protein: CATSELGTGAMNTEAFF
CDR3 DNA: TGTGCCACCAGTGAGCTTGGGACAGGGGCGATGAACACTGAAGCTTTCTTT

J gene: TRBJ2-3
D gene: TRBD1
V gene: TRBV7-2
clone size: many
CDR3 protein: CASSLAGQGILMGSDTQYF
CDR3 DNA: TGTGCCAGCAGCTTAGCGGGACAGGGGATCCTTATGGGATCAGATACGCAGTATTTT

J gene: TRBJ1-1
D gene: NA
V gene: TRBV14
clone size: NA
CDR3 protein: CASSGGGANTEAFF
CDR3 DNA: TGTGCCAGCAGCGGAGGGGGTGCGAACACTGAAGCTTTCTTT

J gene: TRBJ2-3
D gene: TRBD2
V gene: TRBV12-3/TRBV12-4
clone size: many
CDR3 protein: CASSSVGGDYSTDTQYF
CDR3 DNA: TGTGCCAGCAGTTCCGTCGGGGGGGATTATAGCACAGATACGCAGTATTTT

J gene: TRBJ2-7
D gene: NA
V gene: TRBV9
clone size: NA
CDR3 protein: CASSDKGGPYEQYF
CDR3 DNA: TGTGCCAGCAGCGATAAAGGCGGACCCTACGAGCAGTACTTC

J gene: TRBJ2-1
D gene: TRBD2
V gene: TRBV12-3/TRBV12-4
clone size: many
CDR3 protein: CASTEPVSGGSSYNEQFF
CDR3 DNA: TGTGCCAGCACCGAACCGGTTAGCGGGGGTAGCTCCTACAATGAGCAGTTCTTC

J gene: TRBJ1-2
D gene: TRBD1
V gene: TRBV2
clone size: NA
CDR3 protein: CASRTDRDGYTF
CDR3 DNA: TGTGCCAGCAGAACGGACAGGGACGGCTACACCTTC

J gene: TRBJ1-4
D gene: NA
V gene: TRBV25-1
clone size: NA
CDR3 protein: CASSAGQTLYEKLFF
CDR3 DNA: TGTGCCAGCAGCGCCGGACAGACCCTTTATGAAAAACTGTTTTTT

J gene: TRBJ1-6
D gene: NA
V gene: TRBV19
clone size: NA
CDR3 protein: CASSMNGDLSPLHF
CDR3 DNA: TGTGCCAGTAGTATGAACGGAGACCTGTCACCCCTCCACTTT

J gene: TRBJ1-1
D gene: TRBD1
V gene: TRBV19
clone size: NA
CDR3 protein: CASGTGNTEAFF
CDR3 DNA: TGTGCCAGTGGGACAGGGAACACTGAAGCTTTCTTT

J gene: TRBJ2-3
D gene: NA
V gene: TRBV2
clone size: few
CDR3 protein: CASREGTNTDTQYF
CDR3 DNA: TGTGCCAGCAGAGAAGGGACCAACACAGATACGCAGTATTTT

J gene: TRBJ1-6
D gene: TRBD1
V gene: TRBV7-2
clone size: NA
CDR3 protein: CASSLTGTGQSLHF
CDR3 DNA: TGTGCCAGCAGCTTAACAGGGACAGGTCAGTCCCTCCACTTT

J gene: TRBJ2-5
D gene: NA
V gene: TRBV20-1
clone size: NA
CDR3 protein: CSARVGSQETQYF
CDR3 DNA: TGCAGTGCTAGAGTGGGGTCCCAAGAGACCCAGTACTTC

J gene: TRBJ1-2
D gene: TRBD1
V gene: TRBV10-3
clone size: NA
CDR3 protein: CAITLDRGNGYTF
CDR3 DNA: TGTGCCATCACCTTGGACAGGGGGAATGGCTACACCTTC

J gene: TRBJ2-1
D gene: NA
V gene: TRBV6-5
clone size: few
CDR3 protein: CASSYRTYNEQSF
CDR3 DNA: TGTGCCAGCAGTTACCGAACCTACAATGAGCAGTCCTTC

J gene: TRBJ1-2
D gene: TRBD1
V gene: TRBV29-1
clone size: few
CDR3 protein: CSVEGGETGDGYTF
CDR3 DNA: TGCAGCGTTGAAGGCGGTGAGACAGGGGATGGCTACACCTTC

J gene: TRBJ1-1
D gene: NA
V gene: TRBV6-5
clone size: many
CDR3 protein: CASSYSQGPNEAFF
CDR3 DNA: TGTGCCAGCAGTTACTCCCAGGGTCCGAATGAAGCTTTCTTT

J gene: TRBJ1-1
D gene: TRBD1
V gene: TRBV28
clone size: many
CDR3 protein: CASSLDRGRGTEAFF
CDR3 DNA: TGTGCCAGCAGTTTAGACAGGGGAAGAGGGACTGAAGCTTTCTTT

J gene: TRBJ1-4
D gene: NA
V gene: TRBV20-1
clone size: many
CDR3 protein: CSARSSATNEKLFF
CDR3 DNA: TGCAGTGCTAGAAGCTCTGCAACTAATGAAAAACTGTTTTTT

J gene: TRBJ2-7
D gene: TRBD1
V gene: TRBV7-2
clone size: NA
CDR3 protein: CASTHRQGYDEQYF
CDR3 DNA: TGTGCCAGCACCCACAGACAGGGGTACGACGAGCAGTACTTC

J gene: TRBJ2-7
D gene: NA
V gene: TRBV19
clone size: NA
CDR3 protein: CASSLTTDYEQYF
CDR3 DNA: TGTGCCAGTAGTCTCACGACAGACTACGAGCAGTACTTC

J gene: TRBJ2-1
D gene: NA
V gene: TRBV29-1
clone size: NA
CDR3 protein: CSVDGQPPNEQFF
CDR3 DNA: TGCAGCGTTGATGGGCAGCCCCCCAATGAGCAGTTCTTC

J gene: TRBJ2-7
D gene: TRBD2
V gene: TRBV10-3
clone size: NA
CDR3 protein: CASSYPGLALTNEQYF
CDR3 DNA: TGTGCCAGCAGTTACCCAGGACTAGCATTAACAAACGAGCAGTACTTC

J gene: TRBJ2-1
D gene: NA
V gene: TRBV10-1
clone size: NA
CDR3 protein: CASSLTDYNEQFF
CDR3 DNA: TGCGCCAGCAGTCTCACTGACTACAATGAGCAGTTCTTC

J gene: TRBJ2-7
D gene: NA
V gene: TRBV5-1
clone size: many
CDR3 protein: CASSLEGIYEQYF
CDR3 DNA: TGCGCCAGCAGCTTGGAGGGTATCTACGAGCAGTACTTC